These 20 T cell receptor beta chains originate from one sample sequenced in a study of PD-1 blockade in classical Hodgkin lymphoma. Profiling relied on immunoSEQ multiplex PCR, and the TCRdb table lists in-frame clones only, not all of them. The table lists 100,000 or so clones, about nine tenths of them singletons, with about 20% in the top ten. Time point indicated: cycle 4 day 1 (C4D1), after more than 5 weeks of nivolumab. Relapse after autologous stem cell transplantation occurred in every patient, and brentuximab vedotin exposure varied. Sample: peripheral blood mononuclear cells (PBMCs), taken before the fourth cycle of nivolumab. These receptors originate from a human donor with classical Hodgkin lymphoma.

The chain carries TRBV7-6 and TRBJ2-3; D is undetermined. This CDR3 comprises 15 residues. Between the trimmed V and J ends, which lost 2 bases and 2 bases, there was a span of 11 bases. Germline assignment: CDR1 SGHVS and CDR2 FNYEAQ. The CDR3 loop reads CASSLKVMATDTQYF. For the CDR3, the DNA is TGTGCCAGCAGCTTAAAGGTCATGGCCACAGATACGCAGTATTTT. Variable domain in full (rest from reference TRBV7-6 and TRBJ2-3): GAGVSQSPRYKVTKRGQDVALRCDPISGHVSLYWYRQALGQGPEFLTYFNYEAQQDKSGLPNDRFSAERPEGSISTLTIQRTEQRDSAMYRCASSLKVMATDTQYFGPGTRLTVL.

The genes are TRBV7-5 and TRBJ2-5; the table names TRBD2, a call not compared with the DNA. TRBV7-5 is noted as a pseudogene. The CDR3 runs 16 residues. CDR3 in amino acids: CVRSSRTSGRQETQYF. DNA for the CDR3: TGTGTCAGAAGCTCCAGGACTAGCGGGAGGCAAGAGACCCAGTACTTC.

The chain joins TRBV27 to TRBJ1-5; no clear D gene. The V end was cut by 2 bases, the J end by 0 bases, with 5 bases between. Germline V gives CDR1 MNHEY, CDR2 SMNVEV (reference sequence). The CDR3 extends over 14 amino acids. The CDR3 region is CASSLRNSNQPQHF. The CDR3 coding sequence is TGTGCCAGCAGTTTAAGAAATAGCAATCAGCCCCAGCATTTT.

The genes are TRBV19 and TRBJ2-1; 10 nucleotides match TRBD2. V shed 1 base, J shed 2 bases, and the junction held 8 bases outside the gene matches. Germline lookup yields CDR1 LNHDA and CDR2 SQIVND (reference sequence). The CDR3 is 18 amino acids. This CDR3 is CASSIGLPSGSTYNEQFF. CDR3 sequence (DNA): TGTGCCAGTAGTATAGGCCTCCCTAGCGGGAGTACCTACAATGAGCAGTTCTTC.

This sequence joins TRBV27 and TRBJ2-7; D is perhaps TRBD1 or TRBD2 (5 bases each). Trimming removed 6 bases at V and 2 bases at J, with 14 bases between. The length of the CDR3 is 14 residues. Germline V CDR1 and CDR2: MNHEY, SMNVEV (reference sequence). The CDR3 sequence: CASRRGRTTYEQYF. The CDR3 DNA reads TGTGCCAGCAGACGGGGACGGACCACCTACGAGCAGTACTTC.

V and J are TRBV15 and TRBJ1-2; D gene uncertain. The CDR3 totals 16 residues. CDR1 is LNHNV and CDR2 is YYDKDF in the germline V gene (reference sequence). Between the trimmed V and J ends, which lost 0 bases and 1 base, there was a span of 12 bases. CDR3 amino acids: CATSRDKLGSNYGYTF. CDR3 in DNA: TGTGCCACCAGCAGAGATAAGCTGGGAAGTAACTATGGCTACACCTTC.

The chain carries TRBV7-2 and TRBJ2-5; D is unclear. V was pared by 8 bases and J by 7 bases, with 11 bases between. The CDR3 is made up of 11 amino acids. Germline V gene data show CDR1 as SGHTA and CDR2 as FQGNSA. CDR3 coding DNA: TGTGCCAGCGGGCCTATCGGGACCCAGTACTTC. This sequence encodes CASGPIGTQYF.

This clone came up once. The chain joins TRBV28 to TRBJ1-5; D ambiguous. Germline values: CDR1 MDHEN, CDR2 SYDVKM. V lost 5 bases, J lost 4 bases, and 6 bases lay in between. The CDR3 covers 12 residues. The CDR3 coding sequence is TGTGCCAGCAGTGAAACAAATCAGCCCCAGCATTTT. Amino acids: CASSETNQPQHF.

V gene TRBV18 combines with J gene TRBJ2-7; D is perhaps TRBD1 (5 bases). The CDR3 length is 16 residues. Germline lookup yields CDR1 KGHSH and CDR2 LQKENI. Trimming took 8 bases from V and 2 from J, leaving 22 bases between them. The CDR3 spells CASAFRVPAGTYEQYF. The CDR3 DNA reads TGTGCCAGCGCTTTCAGGGTTCCGGCAGGTACCTACGAGCAGTACTTC.

The chain is built from TRBV5-1 and TRBJ1-4, with D perhaps TRBD1 (6 bases). V dropped 4 bases and J dropped 4 bases, with 14 bases sitting between them. Germline-derived CDR1 and CDR2 are SGHRS and YFSETQ. This CDR3 spans 15 amino acids. In nucleotides, the CDR3 is TGCGCCAGCAGCGCAGGGGACCGAGATAATGAAAAACTGTTTTTT. Its protein product is CASSAGDRDNEKLFF.

The CDR3 nucleotides read TGTGCCAGCATCATCCTCCGGGAACCCGAGCAGTACTTC. Amino acid sequence: CASIILREPEQYF. V is TRBV27 and J is TRBJ2-7; D perhaps matches TRBD2 (5 bases). Trimming stripped 7 bases from V and 6 bases from J, with 16 bases between. The germline V gene encodes CDR1 MNHEY and CDR2 SMNVEV (reference sequence). CDR3 length equals 13 residues.

The chain joins TRBV2 to TRBJ2-2, with D tentatively TRBD2 (7 bases). The CDR3 has 16 amino acids. Trimming stripped 7 bases from V and 7 bases from J, with 22 bases between. Germline values: CDR1 SNHLY, CDR2 FYNNEI. The CDR3 coding sequence is TGTGCCAGCACCCGGGGGGCGGCACGCGCCGGCGGGGAGCTGTTTTTT. As protein: CASTRGAARAGGELFF.

The chain is built from TRBV4-1 and TRBJ1-5, with D perhaps matching TRBD1 (5 bases). CDR3 size: 15 residues. Germline V gene data show CDR1 as MGHRA and CDR2 as YSYEKL. The ends were cut back, 0 bases at V and 1 base at J, with 7 bases in the middle. In DNA, the CDR3 is TGCGCCAGCAGCCAAGAATGGGGGAGCAATCAGCCCCAGCATTTT. It codes for CASSQEWGSNQPQHF.

The rearrangement uses TRBV29-1 and TRBJ2-1; 13 bases line up with TRBD2. V trimming: 8 bases; J trimming: 5 bases; junction bases outside the gene matches: 3. Germline V gene lookup returns CDR1 SQVTM and CDR2 ANQGSEA. This CDR3 region has 13 residues. The CDR3 DNA sequence: TGCAGCACACTAGCGGGAGGGGACAATGAGCAGTTCTTC. Translated, it gives CSTLAGGDNEQFF.

The chain recombines TRBV10-3 with TRBJ2-1; 7 bases are a match to TRBD2. V shed 5 bases, J shed 0 bases, and the junction held 4 bases outside the gene matches. The CDR3 loop spans 15 amino acids. From germline, CDR1 is ENHRY and CDR2 SYGVKD. CDR3 coding DNA: TGTGCCATCAGTCCCGGGACTATCTCCTACAATGAGCAGTTCTTC. The encoded protein is CAISPGTISYNEQFF.

To note about this clone: Distinct nucleotide sequences in the sample also encode this CDR3. The rearrangement joins TRBV30 to TRBJ1-5; D remains unclear. This CDR3 contains 13 residues. The germline gives CDR1 GTSNPN, CDR2 SVGIG (reference sequence). Trimming stripped 0 bases from V and 5 bases from J, with 8 bases between. In nucleotides, the CDR3 is TGTGCCTGGAGTGTAGCCCTTGATCAGCCCCAGCATTTT. Protein: CAWSVALDQPQHF.

The rearrangement links TRBV10-3 to TRBJ2-7, with 9 positions matching TRBD1. The CDR3 extends over 16 amino acids. J gave up 0 bases and V 6 bases, and 9 bases lay outside the gene matches. Germline CDR1 and CDR2: ENHRY and SYGVKD. CDR3 sequence reads: CAISERGDRVSYEQYF. The CDR3 bases are TGTGCCATCAGCGAAAGGGGGGACAGGGTCTCCTACGAGCAGTACTTC.

The CDR3 nucleotides are TGCGCCAGCAGCCTCCGGTCGGGAGGGACGAACACCGGGGAGCTGTTTTTT. This gives the protein CASSLRSGGTNTGELFF. This sequence joins TRBV5-1 and TRBJ2-2, with 8 bases that match TRBD2. The CDR3 is made up of 17 amino acids. The V segment lost 4 bases and the J segment 0 bases; nucleotides outside the gene matches: 8. Germline CDR1 is SGHRS and CDR2 is YFSETQ.

The rearrangement uses TRBV19 and TRBJ2-3; a weak D match, TRBD1 (5 bases). This CDR3 has 15 residues. The germline V and J ends were trimmed by 1 base and 0 bases, with 8 bases remaining between them. Germline lookup yields CDR1 LNHDA and CDR2 SQIVND (reference sequence). The CDR3 DNA follows: TGTGCCAGTAGTATAGGACAGCCTAGCACAGATACGCAGTATTTT. This encodes CASSIGQPSTDTQYF.

V gene TRBV19 combines with J gene TRBJ1-5, with D maybe TRBD1 (5 bases). The CDR3 totals 17 residues. V lost 3 bases to trimming and J lost 4 bases, with 19 bases between them. Germline CDR1 is LNHDA and CDR2 is SQIVND (reference sequence). CDR3 nucleotides: TGTGCCAGTAGTATCGCTCGGACAAGTTATATTAATCAGCCCCAGCATTTT. Its protein product is CASSIARTSYINQPQHF. The full variable domain, rest sourced from reference TRBV19 and TRBJ1-5, is DGGITQSPKYLFRKEGQNVTLSCEQNLNHDAMYWYRQDPGQGLRLIYYSQIVNDFQKGDIAEGYSVSREKKESFPLTVTSAQKNPTAFYLCASSIARTSYINQPQHFGDGTRLSIL.